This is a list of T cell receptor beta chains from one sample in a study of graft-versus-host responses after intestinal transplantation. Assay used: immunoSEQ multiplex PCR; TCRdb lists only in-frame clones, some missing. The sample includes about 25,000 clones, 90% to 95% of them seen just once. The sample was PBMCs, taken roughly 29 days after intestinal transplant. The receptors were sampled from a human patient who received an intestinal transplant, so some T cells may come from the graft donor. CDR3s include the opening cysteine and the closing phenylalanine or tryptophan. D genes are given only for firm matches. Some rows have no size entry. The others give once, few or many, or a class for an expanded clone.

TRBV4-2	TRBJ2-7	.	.	CASSQDHGARLSYEQYF	TGTGCCAGCAGCCAAGATCACGGGGCACGCCTCTCCTACGAGCAGTACTTC
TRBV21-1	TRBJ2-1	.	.	CASRGQKSFPCYNEQFF	TGTGCCAGCAGGGGACAGAAGTCATTCCCTTGCTACAATGAGCAGTTCTTC
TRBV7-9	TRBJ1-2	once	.	CASSLGRDISYGYTF	TGTGCCAGCAGCTTAGGTCGGGACATCAGCTATGGCTACACCTTC
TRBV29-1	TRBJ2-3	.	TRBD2	CSATRTSGADTQYF	TGCAGCGCGACTCGGACTAGCGGGGCAGATACGCAGTATTTT
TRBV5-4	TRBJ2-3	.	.	CASSLEGGGGTQYF	TGTGCCAGCAGCTTGGAGGGGGGCGGAGGTACGCAGTATTTT
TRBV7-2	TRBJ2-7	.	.	CASSLRAPYEQYF	TGTGCCAGCAGCTTGAGGGCCCCCTACGAGCAGTACTTC
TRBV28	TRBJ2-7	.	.	CASGTRDLSYEQYF	TGTGCCAGCGGGACCCGGGACCTCTCCTACGAGCAGTACTTC
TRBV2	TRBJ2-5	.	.	CASNKGRTETQYF	TGTGCCAGCAACAAAGGGCGTACGGAGACCCAGTACTTC
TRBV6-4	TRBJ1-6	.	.	CASSSGDRPGALYNSPLHF	TGTGCCAGCAGTAGTGGGGACCGACCCGGGGCCCTCTATAATTCACCCCTCCACTTT
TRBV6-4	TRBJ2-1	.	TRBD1	CASSPGTGSYNEQFF	TGTGCCAGCAGCCCCGGGACAGGCTCCTACAATGAGCAGTTCTTC
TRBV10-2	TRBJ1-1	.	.	CASRDWTAEAFF	TGCGCCAGCAGGGACTGGACAGCTGAAGCTTTCTTT
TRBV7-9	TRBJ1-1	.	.	CASSSRTQEEAFF	TGTGCCAGCAGCTCACGGACCCAGGAGGAAGCTTTCTTT
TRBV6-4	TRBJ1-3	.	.	CASSDSGGRYTIYF	TGTGCCAGCAGTGACTCAGGGGGTCGTTACACCATATATTTT
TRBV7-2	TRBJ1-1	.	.	CASSLGEKPEAFF	TGTGCCAGCAGCTTAGGGGAGAAGCCTGAAGCTTTCTTT
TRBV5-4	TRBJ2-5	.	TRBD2	CASSFTTSGQETQYF	TGTGCCAGCAGCTTCACGACTAGCGGCCAAGAGACCCAGTACTTC
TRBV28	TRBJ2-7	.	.	CASSGVSSYEQYF	TGTGCCAGCAGTGGCGTCAGCTCCTACGAGCAGTACTTC
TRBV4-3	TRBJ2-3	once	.	CASSQVEGGLKVDTQYF	TGCGCCAGCAGCCAAGTAGAGGGGGGCCTTAAGGTAGATACGCAGTATTTT
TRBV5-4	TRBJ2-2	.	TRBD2	CALGLAGVTGELFF	TGTGCCTTGGGACTAGCGGGTGTCACCGGGGAGCTGTTTTTT
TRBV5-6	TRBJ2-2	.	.	CASSFTAGELFF	TGTGCCAGCAGCTTCACCGCCGGGGAGCTGTTTTTT
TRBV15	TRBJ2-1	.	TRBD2	CATSTGLAGGLDEQFF	TGTGCCACCAGTACGGGACTAGCGGGGGGGCTCGATGAGCAGTTCTTC
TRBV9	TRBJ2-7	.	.	CASSEWGGSYEQYF	TGTGCCAGCAGCGAGTGGGGTGGGTCCTACGAGCAGTACTTC
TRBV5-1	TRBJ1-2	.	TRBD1	CASSLLGTADGYTF	TGCGCCAGCAGCTTGCTCGGGACAGCGGATGGCTACACCTTC
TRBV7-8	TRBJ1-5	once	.	CASSLGESYNQPQHF	TGTGCCAGCAGCTTAGGGGAGAGCTATAATCAGCCCCAGCATTTT
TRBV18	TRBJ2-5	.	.	CASSPWGQETQYF	TGTGCCAGCTCACCGTGGGGACAAGAGACCCAGTACTTC
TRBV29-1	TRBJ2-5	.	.	CSVPRLPGETQYF	TGCAGCGTTCCACGACTACCGGGAGAGACCCAGTACTTC
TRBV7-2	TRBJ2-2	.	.	CASSLLATNTGELFF	TGTGCCAGCAGCTTATTAGCGACGAACACCGGGGAGCTGTTTTTT
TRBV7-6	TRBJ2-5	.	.	CASSLVDRSQETQYF	TGTGCCAGCAGCTTAGTTGACAGGTCCCAAGAGACCCAGTACTTC
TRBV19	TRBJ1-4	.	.	CASSLGGRTTNEKLFF	TGTGCCAGTAGTCTTGGGGGTCGCACAACTAATGAAAAACTGTTTTTT
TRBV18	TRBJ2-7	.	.	CASSQIQGPYNEQYF	TGTGCCAGCTCACAAATACAGGGACCCTACAACGAGCAGTACTTC
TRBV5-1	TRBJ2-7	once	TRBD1	CASSWDRETYEQYF	TGCGCCAGCAGCTGGGACAGGGAAACCTACGAGCAGTACTTC
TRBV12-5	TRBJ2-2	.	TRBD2	CASGLVPSGRAVTGELFF	TGTGCTAGTGGTTTGGTACCCAGCGGGAGGGCCGTCACCGGGGAGCTGTTTTTT
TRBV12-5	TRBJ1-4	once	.	CASGYAGDFWSEKLFF	TGTGCTAGTGGTTATGCAGGGGATTTTTGGAGTGAAAAACTGTTTTTT
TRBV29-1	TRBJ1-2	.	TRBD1	CSVRTGQGLPGYGYTF	TGTAGCGTGCGAACGGGACAGGGGTTGCCAGGGTATGGCTACACCTTC
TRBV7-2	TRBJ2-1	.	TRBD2	CASRGGGFYNEQFF	TGTGCCAGCAGGGGCGGGGGGTTCTACAATGAGCAGTTCTTC
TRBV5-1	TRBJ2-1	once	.	CASSLGLGTGILNEQFF	TGCGCCAGCAGCTTGGGGCTAGGAACAGGAATATTGAATGAGCAGTTCTTC
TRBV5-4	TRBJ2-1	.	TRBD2	CASTRGTSGYNEQFF	TGTGCCAGCACCCGCGGGACTAGCGGATACAATGAGCAGTTCTTC
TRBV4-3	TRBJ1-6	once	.	CASSQDPDGPNSPLHF	TGCGCCAGCAGCCAAGATCCGGACGGTCCTAATTCACCCCTCCACTTT
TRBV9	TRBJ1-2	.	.	CASTSGQLNYGYTF	TGTGCCAGCACCTCAGGACAGTTGAACTATGGCTACACCTTC
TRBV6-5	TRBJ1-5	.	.	CASSYEGGQPQHF	TGTGCCAGCAGTTACGAGGGAGGGCAGCCCCAGCATTTT
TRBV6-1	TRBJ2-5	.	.	CASSDTRGAQETQYF	TGTGCCAGCAGTGATACTAGGGGGGCACAAGAGACCCAGTACTTC
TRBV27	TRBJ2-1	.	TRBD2	CASTYKVAGGGNEQFF	TGTGCCAGCACCTATAAGGTGGCGGGGGGTGGCAATGAGCAGTTCTTC
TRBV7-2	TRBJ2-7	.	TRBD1	CASSRGVGTGAHEQYF	TGTGCCAGCAGCCGAGGAGTTGGGACAGGGGCCCACGAGCAGTACTTC
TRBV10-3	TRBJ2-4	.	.	CAISESEEGWTKNIQYF	TGTGCCATCAGTGAGTCGGAGGAGGGTTGGACCAAAAACATTCAGTACTTC
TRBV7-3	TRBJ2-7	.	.	CASSDSRRHPYEQYF	TGTGCCAGCAGCGACTCCAGAAGACACCCCTACGAGCAGTACTTC
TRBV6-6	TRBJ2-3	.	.	CASSYSSTDTQYF	TGTGCCAGCAGTTACAGCAGCACAGATACGCAGTATTTT
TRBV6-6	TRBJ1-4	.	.	CASSPRVGGNEKLFF	TGTGCCAGCAGCCCGAGGGTCGGGGGTAATGAAAAACTGTTTTTT
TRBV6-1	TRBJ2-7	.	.	CASSGPRGYGLEQYF	TGTGCCAGCAGTGGACCCAGGGGTTATGGTCTCGAGCAGTACTTC
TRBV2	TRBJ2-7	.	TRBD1	CASSYPTGSGYEQYF	TGTGCCAGCAGTTACCCGACAGGGAGCGGCTACGAGCAGTACTTC
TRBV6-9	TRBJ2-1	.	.	CASSHPNNEQFF	TGTGCCAGCAGTCACCCAAACAATGAGCAGTTCTTC
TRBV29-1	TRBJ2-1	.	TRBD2	CSVALAGGPDNEQFF	TGCAGCGTAGCCCTAGCGGGAGGGCCCGACAATGAGCAGTTCTTC
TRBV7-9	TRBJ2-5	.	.	CASSLVAGRSETQYF	TGTGCCAGCAGCTTAGTGGCGGGAAGGTCGGAGACCCAGTACTTC